This T cell receptor beta chain was documented in a study of T cells expressing NK-cell markers. For TCR beta, cDNA was produced by 5'RACE template switching with UMIs. TCRdb reprocessed the 5' RACE reads; each CDR3 protein has one entry and no DNA is given. Here the sample table reports a few hundred thousand distinct CDR3 sequences. The CDR3 sequence is 13 residues long. This TCR derives from a man aged 18-69 years in good health. The sequenced sample was blood T cells: a sorted CD56 or NKG2C T cell subset, CD4+ or CD8+ T cells, or bulk PBMC T cells (not recorded which). This chain uses TRBV12-3 or TRBV12-4 with TRBJ1-4; the D call from TCRdb, TRBD1, cannot be confirmed without DNA. CDR3 protein: CASRNTALGKLFF.